The clone carrying this T cell receptor (beta chain) was seen just once. This record comes from a study of siplizumab effects on memory and regulatory T cells. The method was immunoSEQ multiplex PCR; TCRdb's version includes in-frame clones alone and lacks a portion of them. This sample carries 87,000 or so clones, 94% of them seen once, and the ten largest clones take around 0.3%. Trimming took off 0 bases at V and 5 bases at J, with 14 bases between the two ends. The CDR3 is made up of 16 amino acids. Germline CDR1 is MNHNY and CDR2 is SVGAGI (reference sequence). The chain employs TRBV6-6 and TRBJ1-5; D uncertain. The material sequenced was non-Treg CD4+ T cells sorted from blood. The sequence came from a human donor in good health. Written as DNA, the CDR3 is TGTGCCAGCAGTTACTCCTCCGGGGTAACCTATCAGCCCCAGCATTTT. Its translation: CASSYSSGVTYQPQHF.